Listed below are T cell receptor beta chains from one sample, sequenced in a study of shared clonotypes between healthy human individuals. The protocol was immunoSEQ multiplex PCR, while the TCRdb copy is restricted to in-frame clones and leaves out a portion. The sample lists around 2.1 million clones; 90% to 97% were seen once. The material sequenced was naive CD4+ T cells sorted from blood. The origin of the receptors is a man younger than 35 in good health. The CDR3 runs from the conserved cysteine through the conserved F or W. A D gene is named only where the DNA matches it firmly. Clone size is given for some rows only: seen once, a few or many times, or a class if the clone is expanded.

clone size,V gene,D gene,J gene,CDR3 protein,CDR3 DNA
-,TRBV19,-,TRBJ2-6,CASKRRGYESGANVLTF,TGTGCCAGCAAGCGGAGGGGGTATGAGTCTGGGGCCAACGTCCTGACTTTC
-,TRBV19,-,TRBJ1-1,CASSIGPTLNTEAFF,TGTGCCAGTAGTATAGGGCCCACCCTGAACACTGAAGCTTTCTTT
-,TRBV15,-,TRBJ1-2,CATSRDQGFYGYTF,TGTGCCACCAGCAGAGATCAGGGATTCTATGGCTACACCTTC
-,TRBV5-8,-,TRBJ2-4,CASSSGVDLAKNIQYF,TGTGCCAGCAGCTCGGGGGTGGATCTAGCCAAAAACATTCAGTACTTC
-,TRBV7-3,-,TRBJ2-1,CASSFGTLSSYNEQFF,TGTGCCAGCAGCTTCGGGACTCTAAGCTCCTACAATGAGCAGTTCTTC
-,TRBV9,-,TRBJ2-2,CASSVGGLEGTGELFF,TGTGCCAGCAGCGTAGGTGGTCTAGAGGGCACCGGGGAGCTGTTTTTT
-,TRBV19,TRBD1,TRBJ1-5,CASTLQGSYQPQHF,TGTGCCAGTACCTTACAGGGGAGTTATCAGCCCCAGCATTTT
-,TRBV5-6,-,TRBJ1-6,CASSRPTVWNSPLHF,TGTGCCAGCAGCCGCCCGACAGTTTGGAATTCACCCCTCCACTTT
-,TRBV9,-,TRBJ2-1,CASSPHVDLYNEQFF,TGTGCCAGCAGCCCACACGTGGACCTCTACAATGAGCAGTTCTTC
-,TRBV6-6,-,TRBJ2-1,CAITTSSSYNEQFF,TGTGCCATAACCACTAGCTCCTCCTACAATGAGCAGTTCTTC
-,TRBV9,-,TRBJ2-7,CASSPGVGGDAYEQYF,TGTGCCAGCAGCCCAGGGGTAGGGGGGGATGCCTACGAGCAGTACTTC
-,TRBV9,-,TRBJ1-3,CASSVALSGNTIYF,TGTGCCAGCAGCGTAGCCCTCTCTGGAAACACCATATATTTT
-,TRBV10-3,TRBD1,TRBJ1-1,CAISPGTGDTEAFF,TGTGCCATCAGCCCCGGGACAGGGGACACTGAAGCTTTCTTT
-,TRBV11-3,-,TRBJ2-7,CASSPDSNYYEQYF,TGTGCCAGCAGCCCGGACAGTAACTATTACGAGCAGTACTTC
-,TRBV2,-,TRBJ1-2,CASSPIRDGYGYTF,TGTGCCAGCAGTCCTATCAGGGACGGTTATGGCTACACCTTC
-,TRBV5-1,-,TRBJ1-2,CASSYGTEGYGYTF,TGCGCCAGCAGCTACGGGACGGAGGGGTATGGCTACACCTTC
-,TRBV5-1,TRBD1,TRBJ2-7,CASSVDRFYEQYF,TGCGCCAGCAGCGTGGACAGGTTCTACGAGCAGTACTTC
-,TRBV5-4,TRBD2,TRBJ2-7,CASSLAGLVEQYF,TGTGCCAGCAGCTTGGCCGGACTAGTCGAGCAGTACTTC
-,TRBV5-5,-,TRBJ1-5,CASSPREGLNQPQHF,TGTGCCAGCAGCCCAAGAGAAGGGCTAAATCAGCCCCAGCATTTT
-,TRBV7-9,-,TRBJ2-7,CASSLVGGPTYEQYF,TGTGCCAGCAGCTTAGTGGGGGGTCCCACCTACGAGCAGTACTTC
-,TRBV6-6,TRBD2,TRBJ2-5,CASGVAGPQETQYF,TGTGCCAGCGGAGTAGCGGGCCCCCAAGAGACCCAGTACTTC
-,TRBV2,-,TRBJ1-2,CASSEFVGTEIYGYTF,TGTGCCAGCAGTGAATTCGTGGGGACGGAGATCTATGGCTACACCTTC
-,TRBV7-8,TRBD2,TRBJ2-5,CASSPGTSGVETQYF,TGTGCCAGCAGCCCGGGGACTAGCGGGGTGGAGACCCAGTACTTC
-,TRBV2,-,TRBJ1-5,CASSVKNQPQHF,TGTGCCAGCAGTGTGAAAAATCAGCCCCAGCATTTT
-,TRBV28,-,TRBJ2-7,CASRPDRTNYEQYF,TGTGCCAGCAGACCAGATAGGACTAACTACGAGCAGTACTTC
-,TRBV7-2,-,TRBJ2-3,CASSLVPTDTQYF,TGTGCCAGCAGCTTAGTGCCCACAGATACGCAGTATTTT
-,TRBV10-1,-,TRBJ2-6,CASSSSGANVLTF,TGCGCCAGCAGTAGCTCTGGGGCCAACGTCCTGACTTTC
-,TRBV2,-,TRBJ2-7,CASTGVEGYEQYF,TGTGCCAGTACGGGTGTAGAGGGGTACGAGCAGTACTTC
-,TRBV11-2,TRBD2,TRBJ2-7,CASRPSGSHHEQYF,TGTGCCAGCAGACCTAGCGGGAGCCACCACGAGCAGTACTTC
-,TRBV29-1,TRBD2,TRBJ2-7,CSVDGTSGQNYEQYF,TGCAGCGTCGATGGGACTAGCGGGCAGAACTACGAGCAGTACTTC
-,TRBV6-5,TRBD1,TRBJ2-3,CASSYSGTGTDTQYF,TGTGCCAGCAGTTACTCTGGGACAGGCACAGATACGCAGTATTTT
-,TRBV25-1,-,TRBJ1-5,CASSGFYSNQPQHF,TGTGCCAGCAGTGGGTTCTATAGCAATCAGCCCCAGCATTTT
-,TRBV6-1,TRBD1,TRBJ2-7,CASSVGTGEQYF,TGTGCCAGCAGTGTTGGGACAGGGGAGCAGTACTTC
once,TRBV7-8,TRBD2,TRBJ2-2,CASPPPGLNTGELFF,TGTGCCAGCCCCCCCCCGGGACTAAACACCGGGGAGCTGTTTTTT
-,TRBV10-3,-,TRBJ2-3,CAIKGITTTDTQYF,TGTGCCATCAAAGGTATCACCACCACAGATACGCAGTATTTT
-,TRBV10-1,TRBD2,TRBJ2-1,CASSAAGTSGRGEQFF,TGCGCCAGCAGTGCCGCGGGGACTAGCGGGAGGGGTGAGCAGTTCTTC
-,TRBV5-4,-,TRBJ2-7,CASSSGAAGVMYEQYF,TGTGCCAGCAGCTCAGGGGCGGCGGGAGTAATGTACGAGCAGTACTTC
-,TRBV18,TRBD2,TRBJ2-7,CASSPPLLAGGYAYEQYF,TGTGCCAGCTCACCACCCCTACTAGCGGGGGGCTATGCCTACGAGCAGTACTTC
-,TRBV7-2,TRBD2,TRBJ2-7,CASSPMGGKDEQYF,TGTGCCAGCAGCCCCATGGGGGGGAAAGACGAGCAGTACTTC
-,TRBV6-5,-,TRBJ2-3,CASRKLGGGTDTQYF,TGTGCCAGCCGAAAACTAGGGGGAGGCACAGATACGCAGTATTTT
-,TRBV5-6,-,TRBJ1-6,CASSLPGLDNSPLHF,TGTGCCAGCAGCTTGCCGGGGCTGGATAATTCACCCCTCCACTTT